These 10 T cell receptor beta chains came from one sample sequenced in a study of early stage breast cancer tumors. Profiling relied on immunoSEQ multiplex PCR, and the TCRdb table lists in-frame clones only, not all of them. The sample holds around 6,700 clones, 50% to 75% seen once. Sequencing used normal breast tissue next to the tumor. These receptors all come from a person between 50 and 60 years old with breast cancer.

A remark on this clone: Other nucleotide sequences from this sample produce the same CDR3. The chain links TRBV2 to TRBJ1-2; tentative D call: TRBD1 (5 bases). Germline CDR1 is SNHLY and CDR2 is FYNNEI. The CDR3 is 11 amino acids. V shed 9 bases and J shed 6 bases, with 11 bases lying between them. DNA of the CDR3: TGTGCCAGTACCCGAGGGGATGGCTACACCTTC. Protein sequence: CASTRGDGYTF.

This chain connects TRBV6-5 to TRBJ2-7; 7 positions match TRBD1. Germline-derived CDR1 and CDR2 are MNHEY and SVGAGI. This CDR3 contains 15 residues. V lost 0 bases to trimming and J lost 0 bases; unmatched junction nucleotides: 2. The CDR3 nucleotides are TGTGCCAGCAGTTACTCCGGGACAGACTCCTACGAGCAGTACTTC. Amino acids: CASSYSGTDSYEQYF.

The J gene is TRBJ2-7, the V gene TRBV25-1; a weak D match, TRBD2 (6 bases). V was trimmed by 3 bases and J by 3 bases, leaving 15 bases between them. Germline lookup yields CDR1 MGHDK and CDR2 SYGVNS. This CDR3 contains 15 residues. CDR3 sequence reads: CASSDPSAKLYEQYF. In DNA form, the CDR3 reads TGTGCCAGCAGTGACCCTAGCGCGAAACTCTACGAGCAGTACTTC.

The gene calls are TRBV27 and TRBJ2-6, with D uncertain. Germline lookup yields CDR1 MNHEY and CDR2 SMNVEV (reference sequence). Trimming pared 4 bases from V and 0 bases from J, leaving 13 bases between. This CDR3 spans 17 amino acids. CDR3 sequence: CASSSQGPGSGANVLTF. CDR3 nucleotide sequence: TGTGCCAGCAGTTCCCAAGGCCCGGGCTCTGGGGCCAACGTCCTGACTTTC. The whole variable domain, filled in from reference TRBV27 and TRBJ2-6, reads EAQVTQNPRYLITVTGKKLTVTCSQNMNHEYMSWYRQDPGLGLRQIYYSMNVEVTDKGDVPEGYKVSRKEKRNFPLILESPSPNQTSLYFCASSSQGPGSGANVLTFGAGSRLTVL.

For the CDR3, the DNA is TGCAGCGTCGGGTGGACAGGGGATTACAATGAGCAGTTCTTC. Protein product: CSVGWTGDYNEQFF. V gene TRBV29-1 combines with J gene TRBJ2-1; 9 bases are shared with TRBD1. After removal of 6 bases from V and 4 bases from J, the junction contained 7 bases not matched to a gene. The V gene's germline CDR1 is SQVTM and CDR2 ANQGSEA. The CDR3 runs 14 residues.

This clone was detected a few times. The chain couples TRBV9 to TRBJ1-5; the match to TRBD1 covers 8 bases. The CDR3 length is 15 residues. Per germline, CDR1 SGDLS and CDR2 YYNGEE. V lost 4 bases and J lost 8; bases outside the gene matches: 11. CDR3 bases: TGTGCCAGCAGCACAGGGACAGGTCCATGGGAGCCCCAGCATTTT. Protein sequence: CASSTGTGPWEPQHF.

The V gene is TRBV7-9, the J gene TRBJ2-7, with 13 bases matching TRBD2. The CDR3 length is 15 residues. CDR1 SEHNR and CDR2 FQNEAQ come from the germline V gene (reference sequence). J was trimmed by 4 bases and V by 5 bases; bases with no gene match: 5. The CDR3 DNA reads as TGTGCCAGCAGCCCCCGGACTAGCGGGAGTTACGAGCAGTACTTC. Encoded protein: CASSPRTSGSYEQYF.

V and J are TRBV5-5 and TRBJ1-1, with D possibly TRBD1 on 5 matching bases. The CDR3 sequence is 17 residues long. The germline gives CDR1 SGHKS, CDR2 YYEKEE (reference sequence). Trimming cost V 0 bases and J 4 bases, with 19 bases left between them. The chain's CDR3 is CASSLVFLQGGGTEAFF. The DNA for the CDR3 is TGTGCCAGCAGCTTGGTTTTCTTGCAGGGCGGGGGCACTGAAGCTTTCTTT.

V usage is TRBV19 and J usage is TRBJ1-5, with D possibly TRBD1 on 5 matching bases. Germline CDR1 LNHDA, CDR2 SQIVND (reference sequence). This CDR3 has 16 residues. The V end was cut by 0 bases, the J end by 6 bases, with 15 bases between. For the CDR3, the DNA is TGTGCCAGTAGTATAGACGGGAACCCGAGGGGTCAGCCCCAGCATTTT. Its protein is CASSIDGNPRGQPQHF.

This clone was recorded a few times. V and J are TRBV19 and TRBJ1-5, with 11 bases aligning to TRBD1. The CDR3 consists of 14 residues. The V segment lost 7 bases and the J segment 11 bases; nucleotides outside the gene matches: 10. Germline V gene lookup returns CDR1 LNHDA and CDR2 SQIVND (reference sequence). CDR3 nucleotides: TGTGCCAGTAAAGACGGGACAGGGGGGAGGGCCCAGCATTTT. Its protein product is CASKDGTGGRAQHF.